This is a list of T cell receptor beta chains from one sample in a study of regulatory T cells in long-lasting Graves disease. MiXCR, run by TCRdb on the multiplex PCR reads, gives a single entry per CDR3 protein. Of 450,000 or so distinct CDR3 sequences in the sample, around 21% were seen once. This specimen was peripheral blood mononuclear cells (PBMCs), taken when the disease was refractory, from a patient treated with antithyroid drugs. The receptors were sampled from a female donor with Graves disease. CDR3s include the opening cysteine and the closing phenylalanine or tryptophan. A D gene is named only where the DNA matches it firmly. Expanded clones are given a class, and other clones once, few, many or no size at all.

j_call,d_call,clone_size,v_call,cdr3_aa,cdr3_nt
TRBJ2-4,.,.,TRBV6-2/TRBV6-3,CASSEMVGSSWANIQYF,TGTGCCAGCAGTGAAATGGTCGGATCATCGTGGGCAAACATTCAGTACTTC
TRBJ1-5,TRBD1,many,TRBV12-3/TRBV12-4,CASSGGTGTASGQPQHF,TGTGCCAGCAGTGGCGGGACAGGCACTGCGTCTGGGCAGCCCCAGCATTTT
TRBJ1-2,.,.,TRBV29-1,CSDRRGDGYTF,TGCAGCGACCGACGGGGGGATGGCTACACCTTC
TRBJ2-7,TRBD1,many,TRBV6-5,CASSYSTGEVRNEQYF,TGTGCCAGCAGTTACTCGACAGGGGAAGTTCGGAACGAGCAGTACTTC
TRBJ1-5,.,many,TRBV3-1,CASSQRGNNQPQHF,TGTGCCAGCAGCCAAAGAGGGAACAATCAGCCCCAGCATTTT
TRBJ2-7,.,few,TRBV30,CAWSVSQHEQYF,TGTGCCTGGAGTGTTAGCCAGCACGAGCAGTACTTC
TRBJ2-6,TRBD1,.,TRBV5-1,CASSLEGQGFPGANVLTF,TGCGCCAGCAGCTTGGAAGGACAGGGGTTCCCTGGGGCCAACGTCCTGACTTTC
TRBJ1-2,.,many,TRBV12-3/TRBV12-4,CASSPRLGIGTNYGYTF,TGTGCCAGCAGTCCCCGTCTTGGGATAGGGACGAACTATGGCTACACCTTC
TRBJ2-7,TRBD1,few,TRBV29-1,CSVARTGLSYEQYF,TGCAGCGTTGCTAGGACAGGACTCTCCTACGAGCAGTACTTC
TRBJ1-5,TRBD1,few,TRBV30,CAWGGQENQPQHF,TGTGCCTGGGGGGGACAGGAGAATCAGCCCCAGCATTTT
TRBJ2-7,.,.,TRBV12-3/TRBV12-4,CASSSVAAQRYEQYF,TGTGCCAGCAGTTCAGTGGCAGCGCAGCGCTACGAGCAGTACTTC
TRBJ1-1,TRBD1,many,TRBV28,CASSLVGVGTGKWNTEAFF,TGTGCCAGCAGTTTGGTCGGGGTTGGGACAGGTAAATGGAACACTGAAGCTTTCTTT